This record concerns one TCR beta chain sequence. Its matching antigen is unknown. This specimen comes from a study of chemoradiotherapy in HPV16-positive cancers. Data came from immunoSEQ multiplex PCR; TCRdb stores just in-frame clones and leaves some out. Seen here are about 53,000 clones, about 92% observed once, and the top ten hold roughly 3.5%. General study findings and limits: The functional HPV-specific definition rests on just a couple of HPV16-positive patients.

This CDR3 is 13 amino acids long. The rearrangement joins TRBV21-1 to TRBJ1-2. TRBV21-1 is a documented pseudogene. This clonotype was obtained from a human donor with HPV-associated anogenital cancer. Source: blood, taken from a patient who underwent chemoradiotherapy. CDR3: CASPLGGAGGYTF. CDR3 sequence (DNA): TGTGCCAGCCCTCTAGGGGGGGCGGGTGGCTACACCTTC.